The 28 T cell receptor beta chains below all came from one sample that was sequenced in a study of blood T cell repertoires in COVID-19. Clones were sequenced by immunoSEQ multiplex PCR, and TCRdb holds only the in-frame ones, with some missing. The sample records roughly 420,000 clones, around 87% being singletons. Sequenced material: PBMCs or T cells enriched from blood (not recorded which). The receptor source for this set is a woman aged 25 to 39 with acute COVID-19.

The chain employs TRBV5-1 and TRBJ2-5, with D uncertain. The V end lost 1 base, the J end lost 5 bases, and 6 bases lay between the germline ends. From germline, CDR1 is SGHRS and CDR2 YFSETQ. This CDR3 has 12 residues. The CDR3 reads CASSLPEETQYF. Here the CDR3 DNA reads TGCGCCAGCAGCTTGCCCGAGGAGACCCAGTACTTC.

V usage is TRBV7-2 and J usage is TRBJ1-2; a possible D gene is TRBD1 (6 bases). The V gene's germline CDR1 is SGHTA and CDR2 FQGNSA. V was pared by 5 bases and J by 5 bases, with 15 bases between. The CDR3 is made up of 14 amino acids. CDR3 region: CASSPRTASYGYTF. The DNA of the CDR3 is TGTGCCAGCAGCCCAAGGACAGCTAGTTATGGCTACACCTTC.

The V and J genes are TRBV14 and TRBJ1-2; D might be TRBD1 (5 bases). CDR1 and CDR2 (germline): SGHDN, FVKESK. This CDR3 spans 16 amino acids. With 4 bases removed from V and 3 bases from J, the gap between germline ends came to 18 bases. CDR3 bases: TGTGCCAGCAGCCGGACAATAGGACCCCGCCACTATGGCTACACCTTC. As protein: CASSRTIGPRHYGYTF.

Only a few counts were recorded for this clone. At one of its ends the junction is not consistent with the germline gene, which may arise from a read error. The chain links TRBV24-1 to TRBJ1-4; D call uncertain. Per germline, CDR1 KGHDR and CDR2 SFDVKD. The CDR3 sequence is 16 residues long. The CDR3 loop reads CATSGSSGSPGEKLFF. The DNA for the CDR3 is TGTGCCACAAGTGGATCGTCAGGCAGCCCTGGTGAAAAACTGTTTTTT.

The rearrangement joins TRBV12-5 to TRBJ1-1; D is unclear. Trimming pared 1 base from V and 2 bases from J, leaving 8 bases between. This CDR3 spans 14 amino acids. Germline lookup yields CDR1 LGHNT and CDR2 FRNRAP. In nucleotides, the CDR3 is TGTGCTAGTGGTTTGGGAAGCGCTAACACTGAAGCTTTCTTT. Protein: CASGLGSANTEAFF.

V gene TRBV6-5 combines with J gene TRBJ1-2, with 8 bases identical to TRBD1. Germline CDR1 MNHEY, CDR2 SVGAGI. V trimming: 6 bases; J trimming: 6 bases; junction bases outside the gene matches: 12. The CDR3 length is 15 residues. CDR3 sequence (DNA): TGTGCCAGCAGCAAAAACGAGCCAGGGGGCAATGGCTACACCTTC. Residues: CASSKNEPGGNGYTF.

V usage is TRBV2 and J usage is TRBJ2-1; TRBD2 might be the D (6 bases). Trimming took 4 bases from V and 6 from J, leaving 13 bases between them. From germline, CDR1 is SNHLY and CDR2 FYNNEI. The CDR3 is made up of 14 amino acids. The CDR3 loop is CASSVGGVSNEQFF. In DNA, the CDR3 is TGTGCCAGCAGTGTGGGCGGGGTGTCCAATGAGCAGTTCTTC.

The CDR3 reads CASSLSRGILDTQYF. The CDR3 coding sequence is TGTGCCAGCAGCTTAAGTCGGGGAATCTTAGATACGCAGTATTTT. The gene calls are TRBV7-3 and TRBJ2-3; possibly TRBD2 for D (5 bases). With 1 base removed from V and 5 bases from J, the gap between germline ends came to 13 bases. This CDR3 spans 15 amino acids. CDR1 is SGHTA, CDR2 FQGTGA, per germline.

This rearrangement joins TRBV7-6 to TRBJ1-6; TRBD1 agrees at 8 bases. The CDR3 has 14 residues. V trimming: 8 bases; J trimming: 8 bases; junction bases outside the gene matches: 8. Looked up from germline, CDR1 is SGHVS and CDR2 is FNYEAQ. The CDR3 reads CASSRQQGDSPLHF. The CDR3 bases are TGTGCCAGCTCAAGACAACAGGGGGATTCACCCCTCCACTTT.

The J gene is TRBJ1-4, the V gene TRBV6-5, with TRBD1 as a possible D gene (5 bases). Germline V lookup: CDR1 MNHEY, CDR2 SVGAGI. The CDR3 length is 14 residues. V dropped 7 bases and J dropped 4 bases, with 13 bases sitting between them. The CDR3: CASKPGTLNEKLFF. For the CDR3, the DNA is TGTGCCAGCAAACCGGGGACTCTTAATGAAAAACTGTTTTTT.

The V call is TRBV27, the J call TRBJ1-2; 9 bases match TRBD1. CDR3 length equals 14 residues. V shed 5 bases and J 7 bases; nucleotides not matched to a gene: 8. In germline, CDR1 is MNHEY, CDR2 SMNVEV (reference sequence). CDR3 DNA: TGTGCCAGCAGTCCAAACAGGGGGCTGGGTGGCTACACCTTC. Translated, it gives CASSPNRGLGGYTF.

The V call is TRBV6-5, the J call TRBJ2-1, with D tentatively TRBD1 (6 bases). V was trimmed by 5 bases and J by 10 bases, leaving 15 bases between them. CDR3 length: 13 amino acids. Germline assignment: CDR1 MNHEY and CDR2 SVGAGI. The CDR3 here is CASSLKQGGEQFF. The CDR3 DNA follows: TGTGCCAGCAGTCTCAAACAGGGCGGCGAGCAGTTCTTC.

This rearrangement joins TRBV20-1 to TRBJ2-7; a possible D gene is TRBD1 (6 bases). CDR1 is DFQATT, CDR2 SNEGSKA, per germline (reference sequence). The ends were cut back, 3 bases at V and 5 bases at J, with 20 bases in the middle. The CDR3 is 15 residues long. This CDR3 is CSASADRHDGNEQYF. For the CDR3, the DNA is TGCAGTGCTAGTGCGGACAGACATGACGGTAACGAGCAGTACTTC.

The rearrangement uses TRBV11-2 and TRBJ2-1; TRBD2 matches 14 bases. This CDR3 is 17 amino acids long. V was pared by 5 bases and J by 4 bases, with 7 bases of the junction left unmatched. Germline CDR1 SGHAT, CDR2 FQNNGV. CDR3 sequence: CASSPGTSGGMYNEQFF. CDR3 nucleotides: TGTGCCAGCAGCCCTGGGACTAGCGGGGGTATGTACAATGAGCAGTTCTTC. The entire variable domain, with the rest obtained from reference TRBV11-2 and TRBJ2-1, is as follows: EAGVAQSPRYKIIEKRQSVAFWCNPISGHATLYWYQQILGQGPKLLIQFQNNGVVDDSQLPKDRFSAERLKGVDSTLKIQPAKLEDSAVYLCASSPGTSGGMYNEQFFGPGTRLTVL.

V and J are TRBV14 and TRBJ2-3; D is possibly TRBD1 (6 bases). This CDR3 spans 14 amino acids. Germline CDR1 reads SGHDN; CDR2 reads FVKESK. V was pared by 4 bases and J by 6 bases, with 14 bases between. The CDR3 spells CASSLLVQGDTQYF. For the CDR3, the DNA is TGTGCCAGCAGCCTATTAGTCCAGGGGGATACGCAGTATTTT.

J is TRBJ1-1 and V is TRBV19; D unresolved. V was pared by 6 bases and J by 1 base, with 15 bases between. The V gene's germline CDR1 is LNHDA and CDR2 SQIVND (reference sequence). This CDR3 spans 15 amino acids. The CDR3 DNA is TGTGCCAGTAGCCCCGGCCAGGCTTCGAACACTGAAGCTTTCTTT. Protein product: CASSPGQASNTEAFF.

CDR3 DNA: TGCAGCGTTGATAGACAGGCCCAAGAGACCCAGTACTTC. It yields the protein CSVDRQAQETQYF. The V and J genes are TRBV29-1 and TRBJ2-5; TRBD1 is a possible D gene (6 bases). Between the trimmed V and J ends, which lost 3 bases and 1 base, there was a span of 9 bases. The CDR3 contains 13 residues. The germline V gene has CDR1 SQVTM and CDR2 ANQGSEA.

The chain joins TRBV12-3 or TRBV12-4 to TRBJ1-2; D call uncertain. The CDR3 has 13 residues. The ends were cut back, 9 bases at V and 8 bases at J, with 19 bases in the middle. CDR3 coding DNA: TGTGCCAGTTCGGGTCTCGCCGGCGGGGGCTACACCTTC. Translation: CASSGLAGGGYTF.

The rearrangement uses TRBV5-1 and TRBJ2-1; 10 nucleotides align to TRBD2. The V segment lost 4 bases and the J segment 7 bases; nucleotides outside the gene matches: 11. This CDR3 has 16 amino acids. Germline V gene sequence: CDR1 SGHRS, CDR2 YFSETQ. In nucleotides, the CDR3 is TGCGCCAGCAGCCCCCAACCAGCGGGGGGGCCAAATGAGCAGTTCTTC. This gives the protein CASSPQPAGGPNEQFF.

This clone was counted between two and nine times. The same CDR3 also results from other DNA sequences found in this sample. J is TRBJ1-1 and V is TRBV4-2, with unresolved D. Trimming shortened V by 1 base and J by 1 base, and 7 bases separated the two germline ends. Germline V gene lookup returns CDR1 LGHNA and CDR2 YNFKEQ. CDR3 length equals 14 residues. The CDR3 nucleotides are TGTGCCAGCAGCCAAGTGGGAGGGAACACTGAAGCTTTCTTT. Its protein is CASSQVGGNTEAFF.

Only a few counts were recorded for this clone. This chain uses TRBV19 with TRBJ2-1, with 7 bases identical to TRBD2. With 4 bases clipped from V and 8 bases from J, the junction kept 5 bases outside the gene matches. Germline V CDR1 and CDR2: LNHDA, SQIVND (reference sequence). This CDR3 has 13 amino acids. CDR3 coding DNA: TGTGCCAGTAGTAGGACTAGTCTCTATGAGCAGTTCTTC. Protein sequence: CASSRTSLYEQFF.

The J gene is TRBJ1-6, the V gene TRBV10-2; TRBD1 matches at 7 bases. Germline V gives CDR1 WSHSY, CDR2 SAAADI. This CDR3 has 17 residues. V gave up 2 bases and J gave up 0 bases; unmatched junction bases: 4. CDR3 loop: CASSEGGQFSYNSPLHF. The CDR3 nucleotides read TGCGCCAGCAGTGAGGGGGGACAGTTCTCCTATAATTCACCCCTCCACTTT.

J is TRBJ1-4 and V is TRBV6-5; 8 bases align to TRBD1. CDR3 size: 15 residues. Germline CDR1 MNHEY, CDR2 SVGAGI. V shed 6 bases and J 5 bases; nucleotides not matched to a gene: 8. This CDR3 reads CASSRGQGMNEKLFF. CDR3 nucleotide sequence: TGTGCCAGCAGCCGTGGACAGGGCATGAATGAAAAACTGTTTTTT.

The chain has TRBV12-3 or TRBV12-4 and TRBJ1-2; D remains ambiguous. The length of the CDR3 is 11 residues. Trimming pared 8 bases from V and 3 bases from J, leaving 7 bases between. CDR3 residues: CASGLHYGYTF. In DNA, the CDR3 is TGTGCCAGCGGCTTACACTATGGCTACACCTTC.

The J gene is TRBJ1-5, the V gene TRBV6-5, with 10 bases lining up with TRBD1. This CDR3 contains 13 residues. J lost 1 base, V lost 11 bases, and 2 bases had no gene match. CDR1 is MNHEY, CDR2 SVGAGI, per germline. The CDR3 reads CAGGQGSNQPQHF. The CDR3 nucleotides read TGTGCCGGGGGACAGGGGAGCAATCAGCCCCAGCATTTT.

The chain couples TRBV28 to TRBJ1-2, with 7 bases matching TRBD1. The CDR3 consists of 14 residues. The germline V gene encodes CDR1 MDHEN and CDR2 SYDVKM. V lost 4 bases to trimming and J lost 8 bases; unmatched junction nucleotides: 10. The CDR3 reads CASSSGTARRGYTF. CDR3 DNA: TGTGCCAGCAGTTCCGGGACAGCCCGGCGGGGCTACACCTTC.

V and J are TRBV19 and TRBJ1-2; TRBD1 aligns across 8 bases. The V gene's germline CDR1 is LNHDA and CDR2 SQIVND (reference sequence). V lost 6 bases to trimming and J lost 8 bases; unmatched junction nucleotides: 14. CDR3 length: 15 residues. This chain's CDR3 is CASRPSGQGALGYTF. Here the CDR3 DNA reads TGTGCCAGTAGGCCCTCGGGCCAGGGGGCGTTGGGCTACACCTTC.

J is TRBJ2-2 and V is TRBV30; D gene uncertain. Trimming took off 1 base at V and 4 bases at J, with 13 bases between the two ends. The CDR3 loop spans 15 amino acids. Germline CDR1 reads GTSNPN; CDR2 reads SVGIG (reference sequence). The CDR3 reads CAWSDLGLITGELFF. The CDR3 nucleotides read TGTGCCTGGAGTGACCTCGGTCTTATCACCGGGGAGCTGTTTTTT.